This record concerns one T cell receptor (beta chain) sequence. No antigen is known for it. PCR used 60 Vbeta primers and 13 Jbeta primers. TCRdb keeps only in-frame clones here, not all; method: immunoSEQ multiplex PCR. In all, the sample yields 150,000 to 200,000 clones. V lost 5 bases and J lost 0, with 15 bases in between. Germline CDR1 is SGHNT and CDR2 is YYREEE (reference sequence). CDR3 length: 16 residues. This entry belongs to a study of cytomegalovirus exposure and HLA in healthy donors. Regarding the study as a whole: The CMV antigen specificity of a few CMV-associated chains was confirmed through in vitro analysis.

This sequence joins TRBV5-4 and TRBJ2-1; D might be TRBD2 (6 bases). Sample: PBMCs. The TCR sequence derives from a woman aged 55-75 years in good health and CMV-seronegative. The CDR3 coding sequence is TGTGCCAGCAGGTTCGGGAGCCTGTACTCCTACAATGAGCAGTTCTTC. As protein: CASRFGSLYSYNEQFF.